This T cell receptor (beta chain) was recorded in a study of T cells in Graves' hyperthyroidism and ophthalmopathy. Each patient was aged 18 to 65 and had newly diagnosed hyperthyroidism of under 2 months' duration. Diagnostic assessment was based on clinical symptoms, serum thyroxine and TRAb, thyroid ultrasound and orbital computed tomography. The blood sample was taken at first hyperthyroidism diagnosis, before any ophthalmopathy symptoms. Many counts were recorded for this clonotype. The antigen is undetermined. RNA transcripts yielded amplified TCR beta CDR3 regions. RT-PCR in the first round (using the HTBI primer set) targeted the TCR CDR3. TCRdb reprocessed the multiplex PCR reads via MiXCR and lists one record per CDR3 protein. The table records about 360,000 distinct CDR3 sequences, roughly 14% of them present only once. The CDR3 covers 18 residues. V lost 4 bases, J lost 3 bases, and 24 bases lay in between. The germline V gene encodes CDR1 MNHEY and CDR2 SVGEGT.

Overall study findings and caveats: Most thyroid clonotypes expanded above 0.001 appeared in blood too.

The TCR sequence derives from a man aged 25 to 45 with Graves' hyperthyroidism that later progressed to Graves' ophthalmopathy. Sequencing was performed on blood. The chain uses TRBV6-2 or TRBV6-3 and TRBJ1-1; weak D call: TRBD1 (6 bases). Here the CDR3 DNA reads TGTGCCAGCAGTTTAATCCCCTCCTTCAGGGGTCGGTACACTGAAGCTTTCTTT. Its translation is CASSLIPSFRGRYTEAFF.